These 23 T cell receptor beta chains came from one sample sequenced in a study of T cells in Graves' hyperthyroidism and ophthalmopathy. TCR beta CDR3 regions were amplified from RNA transcripts. First-round RT-PCR with HTBI primers amplified the TCR CDR3 region. MiXCR was run by TCRdb on the multiplex PCR reads, yielding one entry per CDR3 protein. The profile shows over 500,000 distinct CDR3 sequences, 16% of them singletons. Sequencing was done on a sample of blood. The receptors derive from a woman in her 30s with Graves' ophthalmopathy.

This clonotype was counted ten times or more. The gene calls are TRBV12-3 or TRBV12-4 and TRBJ2-3; no reliable D call. Trimming shortened V by 3 bases and J by 10 bases, and 14 bases separated the two germline ends. This CDR3 spans 13 amino acids. The CDR3 reads CASSFRVASAQYF. In DNA form, the CDR3 reads TGTGCCAGCAGTTTTAGAGTAGCTTCGGCGCAGTATTTT.

This chain connects TRBV9 to TRBJ2-5, with 7 bases matching TRBD1. Germline CDR1 and CDR2: SGDLS and YYNGEE. This CDR3 is built from 14 residues. The junction had 7 bases not matched to a gene; V was cut back by 3 bases and J by 5 bases. The CDR3 is CASSASGGGETQYF. Written as DNA, the CDR3 is TGTGCCAGCAGCGCTTCAGGGGGTGGGGAGACCCAGTACTTC.

This clonotype appeared many times. The chain employs TRBV9 and TRBJ2-1; no clear D gene. Germline loops: CDR1 SGDLS, CDR2 YYNGEE. V lost 4 bases and J 2 bases, leaving 10 bases between the germline ends. There are 14 residues in the CDR3. CDR3 loop: CASSSGGPYNEQFF. In nucleotides, the CDR3 is TGTGCCAGCAGCTCTGGTGGACCCTACAATGAGCAGTTCTTC. Full variable domain (remainder filled in from reference TRBV9 and TRBJ2-1): DSGVTQTPKHLITATGQRVTLRCSPRSGDLSVYWYQQSLDQGLQFLIQYYNGEERAKGNILERFSAQQFPDLHSELNLSSLELGDSALYFCASSSGGPYNEQFFGPGTRLTVL.

The chain joins TRBV7-9 to TRBJ1-2, with 10 bases that match TRBD1. Looked up from germline, CDR1 is SEHNR and CDR2 is FQNEAQ (reference sequence). Losses at the gene ends were 5 bases for V and 6 bases for J; bases not matched to a gene: 9. The CDR3 loop spans 15 amino acids. The CDR3 DNA reads as TGTGCCAGCAGCGCAACGACAGGGGGCGATGATGGCTACACCTTC. This gives the protein CASSATTGGDDGYTF.

This clonotype was seen repeatedly, ten times or more. The V and J genes are TRBV3-1 and TRBJ2-1; a possible D gene is TRBD1 (5 bases). Germline V gene data show CDR1 as LGHDT and CDR2 as YNNKEL (reference sequence). The CDR3 is 13 amino acids. V was pared by 5 bases and J by 9 bases, with 14 bases between. The CDR3 protein is CASSGGHLGEQFF. The CDR3 bases are TGTGCCAGCAGCGGTGGACACCTGGGTGAGCAGTTCTTC.

This clonotype was seen many times. V is TRBV6-2 or TRBV6-3 and J is TRBJ2-1; 12 bases fit TRBD2. Trimming cost V 6 bases and J 7 bases; bases outside gene matches: 4. The CDR3 has 14 residues. CDR1 is MNHEY and CDR2 is SVGEGT in the germline V gene. CDR3: CASRLAGGSNEQFF. The CDR3 DNA follows: TGTGCCAGCAGGCTAGCGGGAGGGTCGAATGAGCAGTTCTTC.

The table lists this clonotype with many counts. The CDR3 sequence: CASSLGQRPGVGELFF. For the CDR3, the DNA is TGCGCCAGCAGCTTGGGACAGAGACCAGGGGTCGGGGAGCTGTTTTTT. The chain employs TRBV5-1 and TRBJ2-2, with D perhaps TRBD1 (6 bases). V lost 0 bases and J lost 7, with 16 bases in between. The CDR3 has 16 amino acids. Germline CDR1 is SGHRS and CDR2 is YFSETQ.

This clonotype was seen repeatedly, ten times or more. The J gene is TRBJ2-7, the V gene TRBV11-2; D call uncertain. The V end was cut by 4 bases, the J end by 0 bases, with 7 bases between. CDR1 is SGHAT and CDR2 is FQNNGV in the germline V gene. The CDR3 runs to 13 residues. CDR3 in DNA: TGTGCCAGCAGCTACGGTCCCTCCTACGAGCAGTACTTC. This encodes CASSYGPSYEQYF.

The CDR3 region has the DNA TGTGCCAGCAGTCCCGGGTCTCATGGAAACACCATATATTTT. Its protein product is CASSPGSHGNTIYF. The chain is built from TRBV12-3 or TRBV12-4 and TRBJ1-3; D not certain. Trimming stripped 5 bases from V and 3 bases from J, with 11 bases between. The CDR3 is 14 residues long.

The chain employs TRBV14 and TRBJ2-7; D is undetermined. Looked up from germline, CDR1 is SGHDN and CDR2 is FVKESK. This CDR3 contains 15 residues. Trimming left V 0 bases short and J 5 bases short, with 14 bases between. CDR3 in DNA: TGTGCCAGCAGCCAAGATAGAACAGTGTGGGACGAGCAGTACTTC. This gives the protein CASSQDRTVWDEQYF.

This clonotype has ten or more counts. This chain connects TRBV30 to TRBJ1-2, with 7 bases aligning to TRBD1. Trimming took 5 bases from V and 6 from J; bases not matched to a gene: 9. From germline, CDR1 is GTSNPN and CDR2 SVGIG (reference sequence). This CDR3 region has 13 residues. Here the CDR3 reads CAWGRQGLDGYTF. In DNA form, the CDR3 reads TGTGCCTGGGGACGACAGGGTCTTGATGGCTACACCTTC.

This clonotype was seen more than once but under ten times. The gene calls are TRBV7-3 and TRBJ2-3; D possibly corresponds to TRBD2 (5 bases). The CDR3 has 14 residues. From germline, CDR1 is SGHTA and CDR2 FQGTGA. Trimming removed 2 bases at V and 2 bases at J, with 8 bases between. Here the CDR3 reads CASSLAGNTDTQYF. CDR3 sequence (DNA): TGTGCCAGCAGCTTAGCGGGCAACACAGATACGCAGTATTTT.

This clonotype appeared a single time. Given a much more abundant clone one base away, this may be a read error. As the CDR3 is not closed by the conserved phenylalanine or tryptophan, this likely results from a read error. The rearrangement joins TRBV7-6 to TRBJ2-1; tentative D call: TRBD2 (5 bases). CDR1 and CDR2 from the germline V gene are SGHVS and FNYEAQ. The CDR3 length is 15 residues. V dropped 5 bases and J dropped 5 bases, with 16 bases sitting between them. The CDR3 DNA follows: TGTGCCAGCAGCAACACTAGGATGAGGAACAATGAGCAGTTCCTC. It specifies CASSNTRMRNNEQFL.

The V gene is TRBV6-1, the J gene TRBJ2-5; 7 nucleotides align to TRBD1. The CDR3 is 16 amino acids. V shed 2 bases, J shed 2 bases, and the junction held 8 bases outside the gene matches. CDR1 and CDR2 from the germline V gene are MNHNS and SASEGT. CDR3 bases: TGTGCCAGCAGTGAAACGTGGGCAGGGGGACAAGAGACCCAGTACTTC. Residues: CASSETWAGGQETQYF.

In this sample, this clonotype turned up a few times. The chain has TRBV5-8 and TRBJ1-1; unclear D gene. This CDR3 region has 12 residues. The germline CDR1 and CDR2 sequences are SGHTS and YDEGEE. Trimming left V 0 bases short and J 7 bases short, with 7 bases between. CDR3 loop: CASSLDSFEAFF. The CDR3 DNA is TGTGCCAGCAGCTTGGATTCGTTTGAAGCTTTCTTT.

This clonotype was counted many times. The chain has TRBV12-3 or TRBV12-4 and TRBJ2-3; 10 nucleotides line up with TRBD1. The CDR3 totals 15 residues. Losses at the gene ends were 5 bases for V and 3 bases for J; bases not matched to a gene: 5. CDR3: CASSPDRGLTDTQYF. CDR3 sequence (DNA): TGTGCCAGCAGTCCGGACAGGGGGTTGACAGATACGCAGTATTTT.

This clonotype has just a few counts. The chain recombines TRBV9 with TRBJ1-1; a weak D match, TRBD1 (6 bases). Germline loops: CDR1 SGDLS, CDR2 YYNGEE. This CDR3 is 12 amino acids long. V dropped 3 bases and J dropped 14 bases, with 17 bases sitting between them. CDR3 residues: CASSEGGGPLFF. The DNA of the CDR3 is TGTGCCAGCAGCGAGGGCGGGGGCCCCCTATTCTTT. Using reference TRBV9 and TRBJ1-1 for the parts outside the CDR3, the full variable domain is DSGVTQTPKHLITATGQRVTLRCSPRSGDLSVYWYQQSLDQGLQFLIQYYNGEERAKGNILERFSAQQFPDLHSELNLSSLELGDSALYFCASSEGGGPLFFGQGTRLTVV.

The rearrangement uses TRBV28 and TRBJ1-2; weak D call: TRBD1 (6 bases). The CDR3 extends over 12 amino acids. The ends were cut back, 7 bases at V and 9 bases at J, with 15 bases in the middle. Germline V gene sequence: CDR1 MDHEN, CDR2 SYDVKM. The DNA of the CDR3 is TGTGCCAGCACCGAATTCCGGGACAGCTACACCTTC. The encoded protein is CASTEFRDSYTF.

The V gene is TRBV7-2, the J gene TRBJ2-3; TRBD2 aligns across 15 bases. The V gene end was trimmed by 5 bases and the J gene end by 3 bases; junction bases not matched to a gene: 12. This CDR3 comprises 19 residues. Germline V gives CDR1 SGHTA, CDR2 FQGNSA. In DNA form, the CDR3 reads TGTGCCAGCAGCCCGGGGGGGACTAGCGGGAGGCCGAAAACAGATACGCAGTATTTT. Residues: CASSPGGTSGRPKTDTQYF.

This clonotype has a single count. The CDR3 coding sequence is TGCAGCTCTTCCCCGAGGGGGCCCTTCAATGAGCAGTTCTTC. Its translation is CSSSPRGPFNEQFF. The chain combines TRBV29-1 with TRBJ2-1; 7 bases line up with TRBD1. The CDR3 is 14 residues long. The junction had 13 bases not matched to a gene; V was cut back by 8 bases and J by 6 bases. Germline assignment: CDR1 SQVTM and CDR2 ANQGSEA.

This clonotype was observed many times. DNA of the CDR3: TGTGCCAGCAGCTTCACGGAGGGGCAGCCCCAGCATTTT. As protein: CASSFTEGQPQHF. V and J are TRBV7-9 and TRBJ1-5; a possible D gene is TRBD1 (5 bases). Trimming stripped 3 bases from V and 7 bases from J, with 10 bases between. CDR1 and CDR2 (germline): SEHNR, FQNEAQ (reference sequence). The CDR3 is made up of 13 amino acids.

The chain employs TRBV29-1 and TRBJ1-1, with 8 positions matching TRBD1. Germline V gene data show CDR1 as SQVTM and CDR2 as ANQGSEA. Unmatched junction bases numbered 10, after V lost 5 bases and J lost 5 bases. The CDR3 contains 14 residues. For the CDR3, the DNA is TGCAGCGTTACGCCCCAGGGGGCGAGGACTGAAGCTTTCTTT. This sequence encodes CSVTPQGARTEAFF.

This clonotype was found a few times. V and J are TRBV19 and TRBJ1-2; D perhaps matches TRBD1 (6 bases). Germline CDR1 LNHDA, CDR2 SQIVND (reference sequence). The CDR3 totals 14 residues. Trimming left V 6 bases short and J 4 bases short, with 15 bases between. CDR3 in amino acids: CASRTFRGVYGYTF. The CDR3 region has the DNA TGTGCCAGTAGGACCTTCAGGGGAGTCTATGGCTACACCTTC. Looking up the rest from reference TRBV19 and TRBJ1-2 gives the full variable domain: DGGITQSPKYLFRKEGQNVTLSCEQNLNHDAMYWYRQDPGQGLRLIYYSQIVNDFQKGDIAEGYSVSREKKESFPLTVTSAQKNPTAFYLCASRTFRGVYGYTFGSGTRLTVV.